The sequence of this TCR beta chain was determined in a study of blood T cell repertoires in COVID-19. About the study: T cells, B-cell-depleted T cells, or PBMCs supplied cDNA or gDNA.

Assay: immunoSEQ multiplex PCR; the TCRdb copy retains only in-frame clones and omits some. The data show about 120,000 clones, 76% seen once. The CDR3 is 15 residues long, counting both termini. CDR1 MNHEY and CDR2 SVGAGI come from the germline V gene. Turning to this clone: The DNA is omitted, as the CDR3 cannot be located on it reliably, and the CDR3 follows TCRdb's listing.

This sequence was found in an elderly woman with acute or convalescent COVID-19. The sample taken for sequencing was peripheral blood. The chain is built from TRBV6-5 and TRBJ1-6; the DNA was not used to check the table's D call, TRBD1. CDR3 loop: CASSSSDRFNSPLHF.